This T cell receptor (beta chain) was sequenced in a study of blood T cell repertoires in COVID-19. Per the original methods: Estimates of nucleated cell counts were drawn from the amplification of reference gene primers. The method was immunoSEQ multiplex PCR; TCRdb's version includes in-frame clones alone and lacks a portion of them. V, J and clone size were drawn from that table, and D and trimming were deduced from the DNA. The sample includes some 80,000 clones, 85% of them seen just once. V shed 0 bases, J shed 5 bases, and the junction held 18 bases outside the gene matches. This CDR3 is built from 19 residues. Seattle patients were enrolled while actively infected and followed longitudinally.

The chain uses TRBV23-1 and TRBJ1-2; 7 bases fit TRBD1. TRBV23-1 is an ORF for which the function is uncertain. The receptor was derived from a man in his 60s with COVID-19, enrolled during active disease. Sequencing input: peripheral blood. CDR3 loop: CASSQSFGQAPPLFYGYTF. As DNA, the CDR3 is TGCGCCAGCAGTCAATCATTTGGACAGGCTCCTCCCTTATTTTATGGCTACACCTTC.